Listed below are T cell receptor beta chains from one sample, sequenced in a study of spatial heterogeneity in lung cancer. TCRdb itself ran the 5' RACE reads through MiXCR, one entry per CDR3 protein. Here the sample spans 9,000 or so distinct CDR3 sequences, more than 4% being singletons. The material was lung tumor tissue, obtained at surgery. The receptors were sampled from a female donor with early-stage non-small cell lung cancer. The CDR3 runs from the conserved cysteine through the conserved F or W. A D gene is named only where the DNA matches it firmly. Clone size is given for some rows only: seen once, a few or many times, or a class if the clone is expanded.

j_call d_call v_call clone_size cdr3_nt cdr3_aa
TRBJ2-2 - TRBV7-3 many TGTGCCAGCAGCTTACTTAGCGCCACCGGGGAGCTGTTTTTT CASSLLSATGELFF
TRBJ2-2 TRBD1 TRBV2 many TGTGCCAGCAGCACTCACTACAGGGGGAACACCGGGGAGCTGTTTTTT CASSTHYRGNTGELFF
TRBJ2-3 TRBD2 TRBV20-1 many TGCAGTGCTTCTTTAGCGGGAGGGCTTTGGGGTACGCAGTATTTT CSASLAGGLWGTQYF
TRBJ2-3 - TRBV13 medium-sized TGTGCCAGCAGCTCGGGACTCTCCACAGATACGCAGTATTTT CASSSGLSTDTQYF
TRBJ2-1 TRBD2 TRBV20-1 - TGCAGTGCTTCGAATCCCCTGGCCGGGACTAGCGGGAAAAACTACAATGAGCAGTTCTTC CSASNPLAGTSGKNYNEQFF
TRBJ2-1 TRBD2 TRBV10-2 many TGCGCCAGCGGGGGCCTCTTAGCGGGAGCTAGGAGGAATGAGCAGTTCTTC CASGGLLAGARRNEQFF
TRBJ1-4 - TRBV5-4 - TGTGCCAGCAGCCTGGACGGTTCAACTAATGAAAAACTGTTTTTT CASSLDGSTNEKLFF
TRBJ2-4 - TRBV11-1 many TGTGCCAGCAGCTCCAGGGGCAAAAACATTCAGTACTTC CASSSRGKNIQYF
TRBJ2-7 - TRBV28 medium-sized TGTGCCACCCGTACAGAGACTCCCTACGAGCAGTACTTC CATRTETPYEQYF
TRBJ2-1 TRBD2 TRBV7-2 many TGTGCCAGCAGCTTAGGTGGTAGCGGGAGGAGAAATGAGCAGTTCTTC CASSLGGSGRRNEQFF
TRBJ2-3 TRBD2 TRBV15 many TGTGCCACCGGCCTTATGGGACTAGCGGGTCGAGATACGCAGTATTTT CATGLMGLAGRDTQYF
TRBJ2-1 TRBD2 TRBV7-2 medium-sized TGTGCCAGCAGCCTGGGACTAGCGGGGTCCAATGAGCAGTTCTTC CASSLGLAGSNEQFF
TRBJ1-5 TRBD1 TRBV19 few TGTGCCAGTACCTATGACAGGGCGAGCAATCAGCCCCAGCATTTT CASTYDRASNQPQHF
TRBJ1-1 - TRBV7-9 many TGTGCCAGCAGCTTAAGGGCCGGGGAGGGAGCTTTCTTT CASSLRAGEGAFF
TRBJ1-4 - TRBV4-2 large TGTGCCAGCAGCCAAGAAGGCCAGGGGACTAATGAAAAACTGTTTTTT CASSQEGQGTNEKLFF
TRBJ2-7 TRBD1 TRBV5-1 medium-sized TGCGCCAGCAGCCAACAGGGGGCGGACGAGCAGTACTTC CASSQQGADEQYF